The text below deals with one T cell receptor beta chain. V lost 1 base, J lost 6 bases, and 6 bases stayed unmatched. Germline-derived CDR1 and CDR2 are SGHTA and FQGTGA. There are 14 residues in the CDR3. The record originates from a study of blood T cell repertoires in COVID-19. Overall study context: From T cells, B-cell-depleted T cells, or PBMCs came the material, which was cDNA or gDNA.

TCRdb's copy holds only in-frame clones and misses some; the assay was immunoSEQ multiplex PCR. The table includes some 390,000 clones, approximately 89% detected once. The source material was peripheral blood. The chain employs TRBV7-3 and TRBJ2-7; TRBD1 agrees at 7 bases. The source of this sequence is a woman aged 60-75 years with COVID-19, enrolled during active disease. The CDR3 DNA reads as TGTGCCAGCAGCTTAAATAGAGGGGGCAGCGAGCAGTACTTC. Translation: CASSLNRGGSEQYF.